This TCR beta chain appears in the sequencing data of a study of beta chain features in type 1 diabetes. Whole-study results and caveats: TCRB CDR3s from Type 1 diabetes patients were moderately but significantly shorter in all four CD4+ subsets. Fewer insertions but more deletions were seen at VDJ junctions in type 1 diabetes patients.

About this clone: Its antigen remains unidentified.

The germline CDR1 and CDR2 sequences are SEHNR and FQNEAQ (reference sequence). The CDR3 runs to 15 residues. The J segment lost 2 bases and the V segment lost 5 bases, leaving 3 bases of the junction unmatched. Expressed TCRB transcripts were sequenced after all isolated RNA was converted to cDNA. Only in-frame clones appear in the TCRdb table, and some are missing; sequencing was by immunoSEQ multiplex PCR. The sample contains more than 250,000 clones, over 11% of which appear only once. The source material was naive CD4+ T cells from blood. The source is a man aged 25 to 40 with type 1 diabetes. This chain links TRBV7-9 with TRBJ1-5; 10 bases line up with TRBD1. CDR3 residues: CASSPGTGGNQPQHF. In DNA, the CDR3 is TGTGCCAGCAGCCCCGGGACAGGGGGCAATCAGCCCCAGCATTTT.